This is a list of T cell receptor beta chains from one sample in a study of blood T cell repertoires in COVID-19. Data came from immunoSEQ multiplex PCR; TCRdb stores just in-frame clones and leaves some out. The table has under 80,000 clones, 75% to 85% seen once. Sequencing input: peripheral blood. The source is an elderly man with acute or convalescent COVID-19. Both conserved end residues are part of each CDR3. A D gene is named only where the DNA matches it firmly. A row's size may be missing; if present it is once, few, many or a size class.

>TRBD1|TRBJ1-1|.|TRBV7-9
CASSLLGQGAFF
TGTGCCAGCAGCTTATTGGGACAGGGAGCTTTCTTT
>TRBD1|TRBJ1-1|.|TRBV18
CASSPIGQGMEGTEAFF
TGTGCCAGCTCACCAATAGGACAGGGGATGGAGGGCACTGAAGCTTTCTTT
>TRBD1|TRBJ1-5|.|TRBV5-8
CASSLTFWMGQGSNQPQHF
TGTGCCAGCAGCTTAACCTTTTGGATGGGACAGGGTAGCAATCAGCCCCAGCATTTT
>.|TRBJ2-1|.|TRBV2
CASSEWREAYNEQFF
TGTGCCAGCAGTGAATGGAGGGAGGCCTACAATGAGCAGTTCTTC
>.|TRBJ1-1|.|TRBV30
CAWSRSTVNTEAFF
TGTGCCTGGAGTCGCTCGACAGTTAACACTGAAGCTTTCTTT
>TRBD1|TRBJ2-1|.|TRBV28
CASSPLGQGEYNEQFF
TGTGCCAGCAGTCCCCTAGGACAGGGGGAGTACAATGAGCAGTTCTTC
>TRBD1|TRBJ1-4|.|TRBV5-1
CASSSGPGGEKLFF
TGCGCCAGCAGCTCGGGACCAGGGGGCGAAAAACTGTTTTTT
>.|TRBJ1-6|.|TRBV9
CASSVAGSPYNSPLHF
TGTGCCAGCAGCGTAGCGGGGTCCCCCTATAATTCACCCCTCCACTTT
>.|TRBJ1-3|.|TRBV6-2/TRBV6-3
CASSRASGVSTTGNTIYF
TGTGCCAGCAGCCGTGCCTCCGGAGTTAGTACTACTGGAAACACCATATATTTT
>.|TRBJ1-2|few|TRBV29-1
CSVLLPQNYGYTF
TGCAGCGTTTTATTACCGCAGAACTATGGCTACACCTTC
>TRBD1|TRBJ1-1|.|TRBV10-3
CAISPDRGVGTEAFF
TGTGCCATCAGCCCAGACAGGGGGGTAGGCACTGAAGCTTTCTTT
>TRBD2|TRBJ2-5|.|TRBV19
CASRLSGGNEETQYF
TGTGCCAGTAGACTTAGCGGGGGAAACGAAGAGACCCAGTACTTC
>TRBD1|TRBJ2-5|once|TRBV15
CATSRGLGQNQETQYF
TGTGCCACCAGCAGAGGATTGGGACAGAACCAAGAGACCCAGTACTTC
>.|TRBJ1-2|.|TRBV6-5
CASSYAKAPGGYTF
TGTGCCAGCAGTTACGCGAAAGCTCCTGGTGGCTACACCTTC
>.|TRBJ1-5|.|TRBV5-1
CASSSQGGGQPQHF
TGCGCCAGCAGCTCCCAGGGTGGAGGGCAGCCCCAGCATTTT
>TRBD2|TRBJ2-7|.|TRBV6-5
CASSFTSGGIYEQYF
TGTGCCAGCAGTTTCACTAGCGGGGGTATCTACGAGCAGTACTTC
>TRBD1|TRBJ2-2|.|TRBV29-1
CSVSRRGQNTGELFF
TGCAGCGTTTCACGCAGGGGGCAAAACACCGGGGAGCTGTTTTTT
>.|TRBJ2-3|.|TRBV4-2
CASSQAPAYTDTQYF
TGTGCCAGCAGCCAAGCACCAGCGTACACAGATACGCAGTATTTT
>.|TRBJ1-2|.|TRBV12-3/TRBV12-4
CASTFGGNYGYTF
TGTGCCAGCACCTTCGGGGGAAACTATGGCTACACCTTC
>TRBD2|TRBJ2-1|.|TRBV27
CASRHLAGGLRTYNEQFF
TGTGCCAGCAGACACCTAGCGGGAGGGCTTCGGACTTACAATGAGCAGTTCTTC
>TRBD1|TRBJ2-3|.|TRBV29-1
CSVVGTVKAHTQYF
TGCAGCGTGGTTGGGACAGTAAAGGCTCATACGCAGTATTTT
>TRBD2|TRBJ2-1|.|TRBV9
CASSQLPGLAGGDEQFF
TGTGCCAGCAGCCAGCTACCGGGACTAGCGGGGGGAGATGAGCAGTTCTTC